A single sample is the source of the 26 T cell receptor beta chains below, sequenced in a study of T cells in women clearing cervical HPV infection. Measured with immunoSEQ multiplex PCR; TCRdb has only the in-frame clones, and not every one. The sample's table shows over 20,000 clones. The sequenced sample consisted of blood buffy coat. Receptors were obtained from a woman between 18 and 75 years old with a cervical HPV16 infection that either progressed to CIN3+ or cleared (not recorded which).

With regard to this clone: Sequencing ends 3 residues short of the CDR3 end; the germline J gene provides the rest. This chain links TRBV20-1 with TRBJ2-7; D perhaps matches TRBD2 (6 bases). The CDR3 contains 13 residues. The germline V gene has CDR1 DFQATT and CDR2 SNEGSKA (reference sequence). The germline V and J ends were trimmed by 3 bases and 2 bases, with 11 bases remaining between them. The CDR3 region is CSAREGLTYEQYF. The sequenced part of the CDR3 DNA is TGCAGTGCTAGGGAGGGGCTTACCTACGAG.

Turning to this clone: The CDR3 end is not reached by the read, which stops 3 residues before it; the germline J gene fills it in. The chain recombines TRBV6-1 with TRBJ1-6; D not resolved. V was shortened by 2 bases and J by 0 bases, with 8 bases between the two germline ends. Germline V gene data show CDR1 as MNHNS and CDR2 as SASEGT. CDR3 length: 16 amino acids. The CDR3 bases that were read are TGTGCCAGCAGTGAATTTCAGAGCTCCTATAATTCACCC. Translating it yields CASSEFQSSYNSP. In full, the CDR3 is CASSEFQSSYNSPLHF.

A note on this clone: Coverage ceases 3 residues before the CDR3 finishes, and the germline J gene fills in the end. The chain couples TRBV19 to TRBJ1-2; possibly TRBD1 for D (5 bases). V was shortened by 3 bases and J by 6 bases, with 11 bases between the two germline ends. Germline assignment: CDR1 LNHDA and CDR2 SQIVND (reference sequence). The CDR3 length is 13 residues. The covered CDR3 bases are TGTGCCAGTAGTATCTCGGGACTCGATGGC. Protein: CASSISGLDG. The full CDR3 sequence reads CASSISGLDGYTF.

The CDR3 sequence is CASSKRLAGGGRELFF. The CDR3 bases that were read are TGTGCCAGCAGTAAGAGACTAGCGGGTGGAGGCCGGGAG. The chain carries TRBV2 and TRBJ2-2; 10 nucleotides align to TRBD2. The CDR3 extends 3 residues past the end of the read, so its final part is completed from the germline J gene. The CDR3 covers 16 residues. Trimming removed 5 bases from V and 9 bases from J; junction bases left unmatched: 12. CDR1 is SNHLY, CDR2 FYNNEI, per germline.

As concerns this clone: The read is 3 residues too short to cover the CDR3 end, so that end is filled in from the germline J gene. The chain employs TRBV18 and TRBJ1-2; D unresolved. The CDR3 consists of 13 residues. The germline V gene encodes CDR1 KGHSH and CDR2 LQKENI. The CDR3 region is CASSLRVQDDYTF. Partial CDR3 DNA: TGTGCCAGCTCACTGCGGGTGCAAGACGAC.

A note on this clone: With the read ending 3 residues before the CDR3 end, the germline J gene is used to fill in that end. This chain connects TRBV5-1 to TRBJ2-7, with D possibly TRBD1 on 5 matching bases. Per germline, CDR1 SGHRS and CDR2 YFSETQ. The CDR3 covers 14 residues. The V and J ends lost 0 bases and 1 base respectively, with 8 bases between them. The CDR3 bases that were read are TGCGCCAGCAGCTTGGAGACAGTTTCCTACGAG. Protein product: CASSLETVSYE. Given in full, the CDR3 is CASSLETVSYEQYF.

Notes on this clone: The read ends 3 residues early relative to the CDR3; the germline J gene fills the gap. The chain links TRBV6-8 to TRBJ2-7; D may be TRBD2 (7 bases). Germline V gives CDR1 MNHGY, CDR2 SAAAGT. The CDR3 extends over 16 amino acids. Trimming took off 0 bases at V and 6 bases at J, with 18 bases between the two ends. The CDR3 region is CASSYSNGEGGLEQYF. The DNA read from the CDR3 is TGTGCCAGCAGTTACTCGAATGGGGAGGGGGGGCTCGAG.

Incomplete CDR3 DNA: TGCAGTGCTAGTATTCTCGGACTAGCGGGGGGCACAGATACG. This sequence encodes CSASILGLAGGTDT. In full, the CDR3 reads CSASILGLAGGTDTQYF. The chain links TRBV20-1 to TRBJ2-3, with 13 bases matching TRBD2. Coverage ceases 3 residues before the CDR3 finishes, and the germline J gene fills in the end. Trimming cost V 3 bases and J 1 base; bases outside gene matches: 7. Looked up from germline, CDR1 is DFQATT and CDR2 is SNEGSKA (reference sequence). This CDR3 is built from 17 residues.

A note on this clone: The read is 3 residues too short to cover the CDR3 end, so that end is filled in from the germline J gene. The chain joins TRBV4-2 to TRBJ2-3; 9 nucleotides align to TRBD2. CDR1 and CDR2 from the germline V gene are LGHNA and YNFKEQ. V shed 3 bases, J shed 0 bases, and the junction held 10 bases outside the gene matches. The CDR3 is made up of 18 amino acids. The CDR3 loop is CASSQEPRAGGSTDTQYF. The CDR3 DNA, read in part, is TGTGCCAGCAGCCAGGAGCCTAGGGCGGGGGGGAGCACAGATACG.

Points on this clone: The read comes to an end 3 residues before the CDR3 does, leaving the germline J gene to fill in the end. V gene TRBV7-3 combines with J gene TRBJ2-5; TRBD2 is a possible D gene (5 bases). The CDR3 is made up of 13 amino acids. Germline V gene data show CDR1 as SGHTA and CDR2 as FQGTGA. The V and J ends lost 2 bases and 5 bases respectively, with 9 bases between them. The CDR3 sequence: CASSLEPGETQYF. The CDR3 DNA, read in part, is TGTGCCAGCAGCTTAGAGCCGGGGGAGACC.

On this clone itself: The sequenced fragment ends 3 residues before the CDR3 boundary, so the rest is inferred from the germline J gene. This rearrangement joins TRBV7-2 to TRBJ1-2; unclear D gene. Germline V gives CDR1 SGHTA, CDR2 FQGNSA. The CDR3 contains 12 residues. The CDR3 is CASSRAPNDYTF. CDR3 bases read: TGTGCCAGCAGCCGAGCCCCCAATGAC.

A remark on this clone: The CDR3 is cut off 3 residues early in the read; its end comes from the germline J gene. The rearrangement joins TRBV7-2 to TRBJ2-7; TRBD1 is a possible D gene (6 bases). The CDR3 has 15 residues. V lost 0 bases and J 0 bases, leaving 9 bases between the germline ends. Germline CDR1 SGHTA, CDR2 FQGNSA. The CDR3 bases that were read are TGTGCCAGCAGCTTAGCCCCACAGGGCTCCTACGAG. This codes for CASSLAPQGSYE. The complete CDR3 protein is CASSLAPQGSYEQYF.

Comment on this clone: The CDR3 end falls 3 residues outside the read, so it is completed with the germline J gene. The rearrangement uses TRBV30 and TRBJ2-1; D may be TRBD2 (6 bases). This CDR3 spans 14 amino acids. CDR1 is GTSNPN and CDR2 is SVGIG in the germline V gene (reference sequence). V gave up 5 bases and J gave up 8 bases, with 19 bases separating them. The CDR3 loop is CAWANSGTPDEQFF. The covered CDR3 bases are TGTGCCTGGGCCAATTCGGGGACTCCCGATGAG.

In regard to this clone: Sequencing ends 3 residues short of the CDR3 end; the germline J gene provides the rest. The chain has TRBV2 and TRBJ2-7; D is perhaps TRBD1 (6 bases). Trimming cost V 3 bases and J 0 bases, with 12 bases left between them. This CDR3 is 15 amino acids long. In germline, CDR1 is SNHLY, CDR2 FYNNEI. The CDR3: CASSEGHLTSYEQYF. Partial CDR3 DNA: TGTGCCAGCAGTGAGGGACACCTTACCTCCTACGAG.

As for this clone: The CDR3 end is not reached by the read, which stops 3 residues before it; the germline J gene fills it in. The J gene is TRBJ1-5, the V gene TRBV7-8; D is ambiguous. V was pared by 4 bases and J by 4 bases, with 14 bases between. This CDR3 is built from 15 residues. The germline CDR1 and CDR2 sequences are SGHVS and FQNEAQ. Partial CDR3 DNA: TGTGCCAGCAGCTCCAACCGGGTAGGAAATCAGCCC. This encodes CASSSNRVGNQP. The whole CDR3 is CASSSNRVGNQPQHF. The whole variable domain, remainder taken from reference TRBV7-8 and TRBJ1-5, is GAGVSQSPRYKVAKRGQDVALRCDPISGHVSLFWYQQALGQGPEFLTYFQNEAQLDKSGLPSDRFFAERPEGSVSTLKIQRTQQEDSAVYLCASSSNRVGNQPQHFGDGTRLSIL.

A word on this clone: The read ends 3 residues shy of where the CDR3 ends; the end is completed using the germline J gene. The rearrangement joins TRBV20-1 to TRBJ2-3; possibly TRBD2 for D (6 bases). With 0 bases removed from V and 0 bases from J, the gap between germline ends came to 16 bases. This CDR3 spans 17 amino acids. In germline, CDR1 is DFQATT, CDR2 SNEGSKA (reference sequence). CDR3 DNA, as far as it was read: TGCAGTGCTAGAGATTCGGGGCAGCGGGCTAGCACAGATACG. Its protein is CSARDSGQRASTDT. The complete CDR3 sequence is CSARDSGQRASTDTQYF.

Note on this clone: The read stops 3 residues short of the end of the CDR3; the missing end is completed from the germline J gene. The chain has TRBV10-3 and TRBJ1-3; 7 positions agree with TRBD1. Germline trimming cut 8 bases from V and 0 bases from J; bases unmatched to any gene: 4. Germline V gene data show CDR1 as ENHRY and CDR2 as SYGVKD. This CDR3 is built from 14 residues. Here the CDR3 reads CAIGSGGSGNTIYF. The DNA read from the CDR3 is TGTGCCATCGGTTCAGGGGGCTCTGGAAACACC.

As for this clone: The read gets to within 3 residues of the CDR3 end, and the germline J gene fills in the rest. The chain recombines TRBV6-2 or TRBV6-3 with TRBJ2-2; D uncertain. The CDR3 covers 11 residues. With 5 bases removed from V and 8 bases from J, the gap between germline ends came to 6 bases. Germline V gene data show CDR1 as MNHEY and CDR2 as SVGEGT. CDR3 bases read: TGTGCCAGCAGTCTGCGGGGGGAG. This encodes CASSLRGE. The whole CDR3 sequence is CASSLRGELFF.

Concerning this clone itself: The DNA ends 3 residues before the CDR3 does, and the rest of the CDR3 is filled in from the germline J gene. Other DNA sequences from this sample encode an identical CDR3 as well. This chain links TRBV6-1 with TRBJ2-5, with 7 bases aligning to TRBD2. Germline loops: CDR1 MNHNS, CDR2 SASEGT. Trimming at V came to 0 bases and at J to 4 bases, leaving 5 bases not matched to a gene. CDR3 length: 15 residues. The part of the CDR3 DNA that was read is TGTGCCAGCAGTGAAGCGCTTTCTAGCGGAGAGACC. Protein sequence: CASSEALSSGET. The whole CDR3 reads CASSEALSSGETQYF.

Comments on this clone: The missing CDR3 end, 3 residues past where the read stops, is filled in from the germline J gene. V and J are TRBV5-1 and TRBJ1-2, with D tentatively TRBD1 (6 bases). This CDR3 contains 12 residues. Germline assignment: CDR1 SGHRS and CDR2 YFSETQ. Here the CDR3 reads CASREGGETYTF. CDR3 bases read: TGCGCCAGCAGGGAAGGGGGGGAGACC.

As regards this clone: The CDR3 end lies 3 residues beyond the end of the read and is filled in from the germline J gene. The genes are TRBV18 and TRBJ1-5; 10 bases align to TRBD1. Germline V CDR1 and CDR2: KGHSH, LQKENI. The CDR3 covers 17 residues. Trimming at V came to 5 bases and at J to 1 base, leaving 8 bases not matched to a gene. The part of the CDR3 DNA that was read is TGTGCCAGCTCATCGCGACAGGGGGCATCGAGCAATCAGCCC. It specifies CASSSRQGASSNQP. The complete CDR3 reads CASSSRQGASSNQPQHF.

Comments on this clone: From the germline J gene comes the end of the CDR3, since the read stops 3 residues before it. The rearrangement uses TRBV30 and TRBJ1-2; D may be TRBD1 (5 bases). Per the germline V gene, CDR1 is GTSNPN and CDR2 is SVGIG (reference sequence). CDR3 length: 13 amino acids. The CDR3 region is CAWSATGEGGYTF. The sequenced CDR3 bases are TGTGCCTGGAGTGCGACGGGGGAGGGCGGC.

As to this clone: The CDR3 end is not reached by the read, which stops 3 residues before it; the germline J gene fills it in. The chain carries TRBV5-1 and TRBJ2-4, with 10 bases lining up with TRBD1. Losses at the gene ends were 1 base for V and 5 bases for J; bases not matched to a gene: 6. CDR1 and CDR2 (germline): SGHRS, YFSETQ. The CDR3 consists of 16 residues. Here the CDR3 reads CASSLFSTGGENIQYF. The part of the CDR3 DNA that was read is TGCGCCAGCAGCTTGTTTTCGACAGGGGGCGAAAACATT.

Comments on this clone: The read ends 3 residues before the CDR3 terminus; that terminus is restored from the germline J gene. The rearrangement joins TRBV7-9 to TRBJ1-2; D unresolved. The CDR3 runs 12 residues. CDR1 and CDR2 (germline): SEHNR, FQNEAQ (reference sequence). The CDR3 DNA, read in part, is TGTGCCAGCAGCTCGAACCTATACGAC. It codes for CASSSNLYD. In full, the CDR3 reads CASSSNLYDYTF.

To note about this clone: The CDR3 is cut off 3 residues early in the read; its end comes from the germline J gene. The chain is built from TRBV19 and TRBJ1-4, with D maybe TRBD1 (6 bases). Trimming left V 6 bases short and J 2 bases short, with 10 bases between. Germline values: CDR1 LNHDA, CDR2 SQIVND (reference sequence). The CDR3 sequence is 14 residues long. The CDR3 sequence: CASSRQVTNEKLFF. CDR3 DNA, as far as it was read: TGTGCCAGTAGCAGACAGGTGACTAATGAAAAA.

The CDR3 reads CAIWAGVANYGYTF. The covered CDR3 bases are TGTGCCATCTGGGCAGGGGTAGCTAACTATGGC. The chain has TRBV10-3 and TRBJ1-2, with TRBD1 as a possible D gene (6 bases). The read terminates 3 residues before the CDR3 end, so the remaining end is supplied by the germline J gene. The CDR3 is made up of 14 amino acids. Germline loops: CDR1 ENHRY, CDR2 SYGVKD. Trimming took off 8 bases at V and 0 bases at J, with 13 bases between the two ends.